This T cell receptor beta chain originates from a study of blood T cell repertoires in COVID-19. Study details: Samples came from the United States, Italy and Spain, spanning acute and convalescent COVID-19.

Under the authors' procedure: Cell counts per sample came from amplifying reference gene primers. This table comes from immunoSEQ multiplex PCR, and its TCRdb copy is limited to in-frame clones, with some not included. That table furnishes V, J and clone size, whereas the DNA furnished D and trimming. The sample includes some 250,000 clones, 85% to 90% seen only once; the top ten take 15%. The CDR3 runs 16 residues. Germline V lookup: CDR1 SGHVS, CDR2 FQNEAQ. J was trimmed by 6 bases and V by 1 base; bases with no gene match: 8. Cohorts were determined from participant-reported clinical history. Cohort 3 donors counted as recovered after two negative PCRs, clearance, or resolved symptoms. This clone was recorded only once.

This receptor was taken from a young man who had recovered from COVID-19. The chain has TRBV7-8 and TRBJ1-2; 10 nucleotides match TRBD1. The source material was PBMCs or T cells enriched from blood (not recorded which). The CDR3 nucleotides are TGTGCCAGCAGCTTAGGGAAGACAGGGGGCGCGCATGGCTACACCTTC. Protein: CASSLGKTGGAHGYTF.